The T cell receptor beta chain described here comes from a study of T-cell reconstitution after alpha-beta-depleted transplantation in children. Study-level points and caveats: T-cell numbers and diversity, one year after transplant, stemmed largely from T cells that were newly produced.

This clonotype was seen a few times. Antigen unknown. It was with unique molecular identifiers that the TCRbeta library was prepared. MiXCR, applied by TCRdb to the PCR reads, yields one record per CDR3 protein. The repertoire holds fewer than 550,000 distinct CDR3 sequences, with over 9.5% as singletons. The CDR3 contains 15 residues. The V end lost 1 base, the J end lost 3 bases, and 13 bases lay between the germline ends. CDR1 and CDR2 (germline): SEHNR, FQNEAQ (reference sequence). The J gene is TRBJ2-7, the V gene TRBV7-9; D perhaps matches TRBD2 (7 bases). This clonotype was obtained from a female patient between 2 and 15 years old who had a stem cell transplant for aplastic anemia, so the T cells may come from the graft donor. The sequenced sample was PBMCs, mostly from graft donor cells, obtained 180 days after TCRalphabeta/CD19-depleted stem cell transplant. DNA for the CDR3: TGTGCCAGCAGCTTAGGGCGGGGGCCAATCTACGAGCAGTACTTC. This codes for CASSLGRGPIYEQYF.